A selection of T cell receptor beta chains follows, all from one sample in a study of control samples from healthy donors and cancer patients. Generated by immunoSEQ multiplex PCR, the TCRdb table keeps only in-frame clones and is missing some. The repertoire has approximately 100,000 clones, about nine tenths of them found once; the top ten carry 3.5% to 4.5%. The sequencing sample was made of blood. These receptors all come from a woman aged 18 to 35 in good health. Both conserved end residues are part of each CDR3. Fields, in order: CDR3 protein, D gene, CDR3 length, clone size, V gene. A D gene is named only where the DNA matches it firmly. Size tells how often a clone was seen (once, few, many) or the class of an expanded clone, and some rows leave it out.

cdr3_aa: CASSVKLAGGMDTQYF; d_call: TRBD2; cdr3_length: 16; clone_size: -; v_call: TRBV9
cdr3_aa: CASSPPGGNYNEQFF; d_call: TRBD2; cdr3_length: 15; clone_size: -; v_call: TRBV18
cdr3_aa: CASSLGAQNTEAFF; d_call: -; cdr3_length: 14; clone_size: -; v_call: TRBV7-3
cdr3_aa: CATSIPGGGNQPQHF; d_call: TRBD1; cdr3_length: 15; clone_size: -; v_call: TRBV15
cdr3_aa: CASMYTYYGYTF; d_call: -; cdr3_length: 12; clone_size: -; v_call: TRBV2
cdr3_aa: CASRYLSGGTSPQHF; d_call: -; cdr3_length: 15; clone_size: -; v_call: TRBV19
cdr3_aa: CASSRTGGAGNAEAFF; d_call: TRBD1; cdr3_length: 16; clone_size: -; v_call: TRBV7-9
cdr3_aa: CASSQGTYGTEAFF; d_call: -; cdr3_length: 14; clone_size: once; v_call: TRBV3-1/TRBV3-2
cdr3_aa: CASSNRQGARGGRYNEQFF; d_call: TRBD1; cdr3_length: 19; clone_size: -; v_call: TRBV19
cdr3_aa: CASSRRHSRWGTDTQYF; d_call: -; cdr3_length: 17; clone_size: -; v_call: TRBV23-1
cdr3_aa: CASSELETTGSYEQYF; d_call: -; cdr3_length: 16; clone_size: -; v_call: TRBV25-1
cdr3_aa: CATSDFGRNSGELFF; d_call: -; cdr3_length: 15; clone_size: -; v_call: TRBV24-1
cdr3_aa: CASSTTTGSGQPQHF; d_call: -; cdr3_length: 15; clone_size: -; v_call: TRBV6-5
cdr3_aa: CATSDPGVSNEQFF; d_call: -; cdr3_length: 14; clone_size: -; v_call: TRBV24-1
cdr3_aa: CATSRDREDYGYTF; d_call: -; cdr3_length: 14; clone_size: -; v_call: TRBV15
cdr3_aa: CSAGDSYEQYF; d_call: TRBD1; cdr3_length: 11; clone_size: -; v_call: TRBV20-1
cdr3_aa: CASSESFLETRGYTF; d_call: -; cdr3_length: 15; clone_size: few; v_call: TRBV18
cdr3_aa: CASSQEPARDRVNTEAFF; d_call: TRBD1; cdr3_length: 18; clone_size: once; v_call: TRBV4-1
cdr3_aa: CASSFPRTSGVGATDTQYF; d_call: TRBD2; cdr3_length: 19; clone_size: -; v_call: TRBV5-1
cdr3_aa: CASISDRNAGELFF; d_call: TRBD1; cdr3_length: 14; clone_size: -; v_call: TRBV2
cdr3_aa: CASSAGTGYEQYF; d_call: TRBD1; cdr3_length: 13; clone_size: -; v_call: TRBV13
cdr3_aa: CSVESGGTGYTF; d_call: -; cdr3_length: 12; clone_size: once; v_call: TRBV29-1
cdr3_aa: CASSTVVYASNQPQHF; d_call: -; cdr3_length: 16; clone_size: -; v_call: TRBV19
cdr3_aa: CSVEGSGDTQYF; d_call: -; cdr3_length: 12; clone_size: -; v_call: TRBV29-1
cdr3_aa: CASSPLIGGAAYEQYF; d_call: -; cdr3_length: 16; clone_size: -; v_call: TRBV14
cdr3_aa: CASTMTAHNGYTF; d_call: -; cdr3_length: 13; clone_size: -; v_call: TRBV6-5
cdr3_aa: CASSLSLPGQGATPLHF; d_call: -; cdr3_length: 17; clone_size: -; v_call: TRBV5-1
cdr3_aa: CASRTRTDFLANYGYTF; d_call: -; cdr3_length: 17; clone_size: few; v_call: TRBV27
cdr3_aa: CASSPLGGQSNSYEQYF; d_call: -; cdr3_length: 17; clone_size: once; v_call: TRBV7-9
cdr3_aa: CASSELQGSGNTIYF; d_call: -; cdr3_length: 15; clone_size: few; v_call: TRBV6-1
cdr3_aa: CASSESVGDPHHEQYF; d_call: -; cdr3_length: 16; clone_size: once; v_call: TRBV25-1
cdr3_aa: CASSLDTTPLHF; d_call: -; cdr3_length: 12; clone_size: -; v_call: TRBV2
cdr3_aa: CASSRGEQETQYF; d_call: -; cdr3_length: 13; clone_size: -; v_call: TRBV2
cdr3_aa: CASSYSGTGGYEQYF; d_call: TRBD1; cdr3_length: 15; clone_size: -; v_call: TRBV6-5
cdr3_aa: CASSPQGEGFTEAFF; d_call: TRBD1; cdr3_length: 15; clone_size: -; v_call: TRBV4-2
cdr3_aa: CASIGGTAPFSEQYF; d_call: -; cdr3_length: 15; clone_size: -; v_call: TRBV2
cdr3_aa: CASSSSPGQPQHF; d_call: -; cdr3_length: 13; clone_size: -; v_call: TRBV5-6
cdr3_aa: CASSQAFRDGSYEQYF; d_call: -; cdr3_length: 16; clone_size: -; v_call: TRBV3-1/TRBV3-2
cdr3_aa: CASSEALGREGYTF; d_call: -; cdr3_length: 14; clone_size: -; v_call: TRBV6-1
cdr3_aa: CASSQDTGADRAFF; d_call: -; cdr3_length: 14; clone_size: -; v_call: TRBV4-1
cdr3_aa: CASSFLNTEAFF; d_call: -; cdr3_length: 12; clone_size: -; v_call: TRBV28
cdr3_aa: CASSSIRGTEAFF; d_call: -; cdr3_length: 13; clone_size: -; v_call: TRBV7-9